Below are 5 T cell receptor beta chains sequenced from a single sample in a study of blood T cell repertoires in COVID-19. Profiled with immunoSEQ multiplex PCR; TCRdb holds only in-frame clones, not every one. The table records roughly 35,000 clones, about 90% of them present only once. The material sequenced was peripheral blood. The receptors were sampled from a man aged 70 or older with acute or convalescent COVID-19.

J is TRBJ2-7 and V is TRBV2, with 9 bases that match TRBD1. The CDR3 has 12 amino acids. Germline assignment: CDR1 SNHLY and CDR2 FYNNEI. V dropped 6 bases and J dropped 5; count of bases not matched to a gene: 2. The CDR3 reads CASRTGGHEQYF. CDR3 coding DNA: TGTGCCAGCAGGACAGGGGGGCACGAGCAGTACTTC.

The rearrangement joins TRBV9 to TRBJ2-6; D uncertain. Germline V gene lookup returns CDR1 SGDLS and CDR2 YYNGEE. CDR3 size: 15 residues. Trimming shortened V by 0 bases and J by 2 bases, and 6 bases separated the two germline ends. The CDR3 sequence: CASSVGLTGANVLTF. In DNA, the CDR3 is TGTGCCAGCAGCGTAGGACTCACTGGGGCCAACGTCCTGACTTTC.

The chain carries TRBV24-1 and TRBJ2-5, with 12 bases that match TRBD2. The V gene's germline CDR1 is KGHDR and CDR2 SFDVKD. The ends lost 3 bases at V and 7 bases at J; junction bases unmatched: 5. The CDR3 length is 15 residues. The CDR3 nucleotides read TGTGCCACCAGTGATCCTAGGACTAGCGGGGCGACCCAGTACTTC. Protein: CATSDPRTSGATQYF.

For the CDR3, the DNA is TGCAGCGTTGAAGATACGGGGTCGGGCACTGAAGCTTTCTTT. Translation: CSVEDTGSGTEAFF. The genes are TRBV29-1 and TRBJ1-1; D gene uncertain. This CDR3 region has 14 residues. Germline V lookup: CDR1 SQVTM, CDR2 ANQGSEA. V was clipped by 0 bases and J by 4 bases, with 12 bases between them.

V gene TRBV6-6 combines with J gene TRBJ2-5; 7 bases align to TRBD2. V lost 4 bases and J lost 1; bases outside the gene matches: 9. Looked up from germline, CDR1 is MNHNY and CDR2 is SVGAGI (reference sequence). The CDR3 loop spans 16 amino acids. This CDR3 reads CASSSTRAGPQETQYF. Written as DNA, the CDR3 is TGTGCCAGCAGTTCGACGAGAGCGGGACCCCAAGAGACCCAGTACTTC.